The source of this T cell receptor (beta chain) is a study of blood T cell repertoires in COVID-19. Only in-frame clones appear in the TCRdb table, and some are missing; sequencing was by immunoSEQ multiplex PCR. The sample holds nearly 80,000 clones, roughly 89% seen once. V was pared by 5 bases and J by 4 bases, with 8 bases between. Germline CDR1 and CDR2: MDHEN and SYDVKM. The CDR3 is 13 amino acids. What was sequenced was peripheral blood. The clonotype was recovered from a woman older than 75 with active or convalescent COVID-19. The chain has TRBV28 and TRBJ2-2; unclear D gene. The CDR3 region is CASSPQSTGELFF. As DNA, the CDR3 is TGTGCCAGCAGTCCACAAAGCACCGGGGAGCTGTTTTTT.